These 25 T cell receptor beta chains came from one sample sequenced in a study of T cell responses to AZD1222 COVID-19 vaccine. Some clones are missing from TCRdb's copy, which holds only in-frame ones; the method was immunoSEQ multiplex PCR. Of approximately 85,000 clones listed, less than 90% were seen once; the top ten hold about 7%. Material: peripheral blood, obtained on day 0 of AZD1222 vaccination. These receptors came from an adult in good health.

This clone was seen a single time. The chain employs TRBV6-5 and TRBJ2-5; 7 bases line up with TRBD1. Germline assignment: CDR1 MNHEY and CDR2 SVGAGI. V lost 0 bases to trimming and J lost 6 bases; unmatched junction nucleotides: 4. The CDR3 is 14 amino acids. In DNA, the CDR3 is TGTGCCAGCAGTTACTCAGGGGGCGCGAAGACCCAGTACTTC. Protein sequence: CASSYSGGAKTQYF.

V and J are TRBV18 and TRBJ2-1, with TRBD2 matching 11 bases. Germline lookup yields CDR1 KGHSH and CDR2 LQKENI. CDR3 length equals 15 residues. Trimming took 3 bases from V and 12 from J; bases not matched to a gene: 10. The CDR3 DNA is TGTGCCAGCTCACCTCCGGGACTAGCGGATGCCTTGCAGTTCTTC. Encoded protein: CASSPPGLADALQFF.

This CDR3 is CASTPAPDGGYEQYF. In DNA form, the CDR3 reads TGTGCCAGCACCCCGGCCCCGGACGGGGGCTACGAGCAGTACTTC. This chain connects TRBV5-8 to TRBJ2-7, with D possibly TRBD2 on 6 matching bases. Germline CDR1 and CDR2: SGHTS and YDEGEE. CDR3 length: 15 amino acids. Deletions cut 6 bases from V and 3 bases from J, with 19 bases between.

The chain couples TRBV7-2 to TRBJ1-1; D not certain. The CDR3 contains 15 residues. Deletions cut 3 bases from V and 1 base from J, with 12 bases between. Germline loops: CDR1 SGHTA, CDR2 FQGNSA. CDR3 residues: CASSFSTTSNTEAFF. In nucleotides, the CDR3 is TGTGCCAGCAGCTTCTCAACTACCTCGAACACTGAAGCTTTCTTT.

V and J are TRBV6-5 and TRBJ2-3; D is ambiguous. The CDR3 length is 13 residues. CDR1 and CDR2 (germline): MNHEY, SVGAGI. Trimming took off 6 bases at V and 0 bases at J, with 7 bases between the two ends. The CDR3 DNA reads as TGTGCCAGCAGCCCAGCTAGCACAGATACGCAGTATTTT. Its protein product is CASSPASTDTQYF.

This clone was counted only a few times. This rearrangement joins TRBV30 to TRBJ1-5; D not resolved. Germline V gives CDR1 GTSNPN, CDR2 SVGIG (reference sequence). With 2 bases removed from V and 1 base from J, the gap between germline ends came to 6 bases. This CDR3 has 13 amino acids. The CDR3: CAWSRVSNQPQHF. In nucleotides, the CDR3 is TGTGCCTGGAGTCGCGTAAGCAATCAGCCCCAGCATTTT.

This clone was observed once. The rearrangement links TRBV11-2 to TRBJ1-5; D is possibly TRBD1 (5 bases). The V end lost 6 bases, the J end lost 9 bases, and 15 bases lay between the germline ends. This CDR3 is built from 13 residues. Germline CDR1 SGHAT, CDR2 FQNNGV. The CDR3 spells CASRGAAWGPQHF. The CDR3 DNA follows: TGTGCCAGCAGAGGGGCGGCGTGGGGGCCCCAGCATTTT.

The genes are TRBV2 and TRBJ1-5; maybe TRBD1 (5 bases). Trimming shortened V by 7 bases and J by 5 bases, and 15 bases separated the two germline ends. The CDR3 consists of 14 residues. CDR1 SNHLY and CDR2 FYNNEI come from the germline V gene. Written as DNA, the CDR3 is TGTGCCAGCACCGGGGCAGCTCCTTATCAGCCCCAGCATTTT. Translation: CASTGAAPYQPQHF.

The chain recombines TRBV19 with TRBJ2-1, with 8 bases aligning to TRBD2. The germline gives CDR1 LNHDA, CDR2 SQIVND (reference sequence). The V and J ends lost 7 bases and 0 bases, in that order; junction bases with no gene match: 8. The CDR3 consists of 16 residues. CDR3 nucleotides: TGTGCCAGTACCCGGGGAGCGGGAGCCTCCTACAATGAGCAGTTCTTC. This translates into CASTRGAGASYNEQFF.

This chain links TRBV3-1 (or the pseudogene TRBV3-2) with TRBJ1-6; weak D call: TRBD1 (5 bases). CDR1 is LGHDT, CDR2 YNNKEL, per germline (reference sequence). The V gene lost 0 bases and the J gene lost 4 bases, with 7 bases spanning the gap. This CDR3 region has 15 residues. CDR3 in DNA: TGTGCCAGCAGCCAAGATTCAGGGTATAATTCACCCCTCCACTTT. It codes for CASSQDSGYNSPLHF.

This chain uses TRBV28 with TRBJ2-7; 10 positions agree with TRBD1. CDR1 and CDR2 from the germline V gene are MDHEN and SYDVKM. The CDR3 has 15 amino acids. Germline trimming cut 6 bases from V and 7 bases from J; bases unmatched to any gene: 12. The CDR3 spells CASSRTGGISREQYF. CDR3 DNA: TGTGCCAGCAGCAGGACAGGGGGAATATCGCGGGAGCAGTACTTC.

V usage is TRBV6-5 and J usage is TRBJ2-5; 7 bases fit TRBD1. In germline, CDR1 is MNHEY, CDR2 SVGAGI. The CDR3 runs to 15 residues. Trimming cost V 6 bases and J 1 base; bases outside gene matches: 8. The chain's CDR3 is CASRRNQGVQETQYF. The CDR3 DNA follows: TGTGCCAGCAGGCGAAACCAGGGGGTCCAAGAGACCCAGTACTTC.

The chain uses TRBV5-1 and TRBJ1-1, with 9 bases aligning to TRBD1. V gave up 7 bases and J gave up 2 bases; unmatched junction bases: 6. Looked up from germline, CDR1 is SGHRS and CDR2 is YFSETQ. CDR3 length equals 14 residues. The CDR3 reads CASLDRGSNTEAFF. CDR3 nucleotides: TGCGCCAGCCTGGACAGGGGAAGTAACACTGAAGCTTTCTTT.

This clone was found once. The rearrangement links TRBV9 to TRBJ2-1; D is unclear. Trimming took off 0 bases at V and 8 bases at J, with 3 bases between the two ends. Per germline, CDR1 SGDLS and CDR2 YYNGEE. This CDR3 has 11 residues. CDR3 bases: TGTGCCAGCAGCGTAGTAGATGAGCAGTTCTTC. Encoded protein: CASSVVDEQFF.

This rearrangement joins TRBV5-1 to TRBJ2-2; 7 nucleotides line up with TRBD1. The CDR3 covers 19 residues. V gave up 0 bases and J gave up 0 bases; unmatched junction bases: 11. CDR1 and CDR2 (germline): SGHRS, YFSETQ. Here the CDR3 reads CASSLGIGTVDANTGELFF. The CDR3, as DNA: TGCGCCAGCAGCTTGGGGATTGGGACAGTTGACGCGAACACCGGGGAGCTGTTTTTT.

CDR3 bases: TGTGCCAGCAGTTCGGTTCGCCCGCGTCCCTACGAGCAGTACTTC. Residues: CASSSVRPRPYEQYF. The chain links TRBV28 to TRBJ2-7; D is undetermined. V shed 4 bases and J shed 2 bases, with 15 bases lying between them. The CDR3 spans 15 residues. Germline loops: CDR1 MDHEN, CDR2 SYDVKM.

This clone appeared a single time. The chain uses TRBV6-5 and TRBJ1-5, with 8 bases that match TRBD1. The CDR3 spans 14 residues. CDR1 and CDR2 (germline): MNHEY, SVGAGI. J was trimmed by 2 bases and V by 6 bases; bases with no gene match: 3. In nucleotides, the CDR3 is TGTGCCAGCAGATCGACAGGGGGCAATCAGCCCCAGCATTTT. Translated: CASRSTGGNQPQHF.

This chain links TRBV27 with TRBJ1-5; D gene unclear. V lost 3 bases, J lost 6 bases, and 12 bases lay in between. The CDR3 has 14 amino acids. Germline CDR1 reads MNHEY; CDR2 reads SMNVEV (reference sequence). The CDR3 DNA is TGTGCCAGCAGTTTGGGAAAGGGAGCTCAGCCCCAGCATTTT. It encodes CASSLGKGAQPQHF.

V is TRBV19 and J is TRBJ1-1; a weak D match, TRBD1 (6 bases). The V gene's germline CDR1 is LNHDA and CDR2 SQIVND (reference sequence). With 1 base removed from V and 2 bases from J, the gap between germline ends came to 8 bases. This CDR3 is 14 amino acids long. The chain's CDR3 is CASSIGQANTEAFF. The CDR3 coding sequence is TGTGCCAGTAGTATAGGACAGGCAAACACTGAAGCTTTCTTT.

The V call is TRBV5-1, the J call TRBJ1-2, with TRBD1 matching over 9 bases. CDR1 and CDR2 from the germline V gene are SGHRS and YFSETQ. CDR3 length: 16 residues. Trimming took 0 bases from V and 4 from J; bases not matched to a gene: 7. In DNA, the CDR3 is TGCGCCAGCAGCTTGGACAGGGGGCAGGGGAGCTATGGCTACACCTTC. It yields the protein CASSLDRGQGSYGYTF.

In DNA form, the CDR3 reads TGTGCCACTTACTCGTCTGCGTCGACCTACAATGAGCAGTTCTTC. The encoded protein is CATYSSASTYNEQFF. The rearrangement joins TRBV10-3 to TRBJ2-1, with D unresolved. This CDR3 is built from 15 residues. The V gene's germline CDR1 is ENHRY and CDR2 SYGVKD. Trimming took off 10 bases at V and 2 bases at J, with 18 bases between the two ends.

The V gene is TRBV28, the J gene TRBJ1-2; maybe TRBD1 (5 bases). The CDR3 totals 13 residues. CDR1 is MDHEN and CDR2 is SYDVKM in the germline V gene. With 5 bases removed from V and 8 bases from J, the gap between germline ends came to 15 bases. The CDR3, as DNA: TGTGCCAGCAGTCACGGGGGACCTCGCGGCTACACCTTC. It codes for CASSHGGPRGYTF.

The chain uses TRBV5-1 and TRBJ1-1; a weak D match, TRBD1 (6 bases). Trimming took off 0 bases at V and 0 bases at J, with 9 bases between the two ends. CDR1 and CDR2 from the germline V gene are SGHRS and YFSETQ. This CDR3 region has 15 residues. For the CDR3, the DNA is TGCGCCAGCAGCTTGGAAGGGACATTGAACACTGAAGCTTTCTTT. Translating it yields CASSLEGTLNTEAFF.

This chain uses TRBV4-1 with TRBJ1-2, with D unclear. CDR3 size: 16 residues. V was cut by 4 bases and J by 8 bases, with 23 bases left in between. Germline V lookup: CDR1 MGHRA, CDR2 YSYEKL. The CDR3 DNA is TGCGCCAGCAGCCCTCGAATTGGAACTCCCGAGCACGGCTACACCTTC. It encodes CASSPRIGTPEHGYTF.

This CDR3 reads CASSLAAGLSNQPQHF. DNA for the CDR3: TGTGCCAGCAGCTTAGCGGCAGGGCTTAGCAATCAGCCCCAGCATTTT. V is TRBV7-6 and J is TRBJ1-5; D is possibly TRBD1 (5 bases). The CDR3 sequence is 16 residues long. Germline lookup yields CDR1 SGHVS and CDR2 FNYEAQ. The V gene lost 0 bases and the J gene lost 0 bases, with 9 bases spanning the gap. Filled out from reference TRBV7-6 and TRBJ1-5, the complete variable domain reads GAGVSQSPRYKVTKRGQDVALRCDPISGHVSLYWYRQALGQGPEFLTYFNYEAQQDKSGLPNDRFSAERPEGSISTLTIQRTEQRDSAMYRCASSLAAGLSNQPQHFGDGTRLSIL.